The 23 T cell receptor beta chains below all came from one sample that was sequenced in a study of CD8 T cells in ankylosing spondylitis. A single record per CDR3 protein comes from TCRdb applying MiXCR to the 5' RACE reads. This sample carries fewer than 200,000 distinct CDR3 sequences, about 18% of them seen once, and the ten largest clones take approximately 7.6%. The sequenced sample was blood, either unsorted or a sorted T cell fraction (not recorded which). The receptors originated from a male donor with ankylosing spondylitis or in good health (not recorded which).

Regarding this clonotype: This may stem from a read error, because a much larger clone lies one nucleotide away. The conserved phenylalanine or tryptophan is not found at the CDR3 terminus, so this likely reflects a read error. The chain employs TRBV9 and TRBJ1-1, with D hard to call. In germline, CDR1 is SGDLS, CDR2 YYNGEE. Trimming left V 0 bases short and J 0 bases short, with 3 bases between. The length of the CDR3 is 13 residues. Here the CDR3 reads CASSVAVNTEAFL. CDR3 sequence (DNA): TGTGCCAGCAGCGTAGCTGTGAACACTGAAGCTTTCCTT.

This clonotype was counted ten times or more. V gene TRBV5-1 combines with J gene TRBJ2-5; 9 bases map to TRBD2. V dropped 0 bases and J dropped 0; count of bases not matched to a gene: 6. CDR1 is SGHRS and CDR2 is YFSETQ in the germline V gene. This CDR3 region has 17 residues. The CDR3 sequence: CASSLDTSGSYQETQYF. The CDR3, as DNA: TGCGCCAGCAGCTTGGATACTAGCGGGTCTTACCAAGAGACCCAGTACTTC.

This clonotype was seen ten or more times. This chain joins TRBV28 and TRBJ1-5; D remains ambiguous. Germline CDR1 MDHEN, CDR2 SYDVKM. This CDR3 comprises 12 residues. The V gene lost 11 bases and the J gene lost 5 bases, with 13 bases spanning the gap. The CDR3: CACKGGHQPQHF. The CDR3 DNA reads as TGTGCCTGTAAGGGAGGGCATCAGCCCCAGCATTTT.

This clonotype was found many times. The chain employs TRBV4-1 and TRBJ2-5; the match to TRBD1 covers 7 bases. This CDR3 spans 15 amino acids. The germline V gene encodes CDR1 MGHRA and CDR2 YSYEKL. Losses at the gene ends were 4 bases for V and 4 bases for J; bases not matched to a gene: 9. The CDR3 loop is CASSRIPDRAETQYF. Written as DNA, the CDR3 is TGCGCCAGCAGCCGAATACCTGACAGGGCAGAGACCCAGTACTTC.

At least ten counts were recorded for this clonotype. The chain links TRBV18 to TRBJ1-1; D ambiguous. Germline CDR1 KGHSH, CDR2 LQKENI. V gave up 4 bases and J gave up 1 base, with 10 bases separating them. The CDR3 is 14 residues long. CDR3 protein: CASSQNKQNTEAFF. The DNA for the CDR3 is TGTGCCAGCTCACAAAACAAACAGAACACTGAAGCTTTCTTT.

This clonotype was seen repeatedly, ten times or more. The J gene is TRBJ2-7, the V gene TRBV20-1; 15 bases agree with TRBD2. Germline assignment: CDR1 DFQATT and CDR2 SNEGSKA (reference sequence). The V gene end was trimmed by 3 bases and the J gene end by 4 bases; junction bases not matched to a gene: 4. CDR3 length equals 15 residues. The CDR3 DNA is TGCAGTGCTAGGGGACTAGCGGGAGGAATTTACGAGCAGTACTTC. Translation gives CSARGLAGGIYEQYF.

This clonotype was seen a handful of times. This chain links TRBV6-2 or TRBV6-3 with TRBJ2-7; a possible D gene is TRBD2 (6 bases). Deletions cut 7 bases from V and 0 bases from J, with 13 bases between. The germline gives CDR1 MNHEY, CDR2 SVGEGT. CDR3 length equals 14 residues. In nucleotides, the CDR3 is TGTGCCAGCACCTTGGGACTGTCCTCCTACGAGCAGTACTTC. It encodes CASTLGLSSYEQYF.

This clonotype appeared a few times. This chain uses TRBV18 with TRBJ1-1; D may be TRBD1 (5 bases). Germline assignment: CDR1 KGHSH and CDR2 LQKENI. Between the trimmed V and J ends, which lost 1 base and 7 bases, there was a span of 19 bases. CDR3 length equals 16 residues. CDR3 bases: TGTGCCAGCTCACCACAACCCGCAGGGAGGGCTGATGAAGCTTTCTTT. Translated, it gives CASSPQPAGRADEAFF.

This clonotype was detected many times. The rearrangement links TRBV28 to TRBJ2-7; D is ambiguous. The CDR3 length is 13 residues. The germline gives CDR1 MDHEN, CDR2 SYDVKM. V shed 6 bases and J shed 2 bases, with 11 bases lying between them. CDR3 residues: CASSPTQTYEQYF. DNA of the CDR3: TGTGCCAGCAGCCCGACACAAACCTACGAGCAGTACTTC.

The rearrangement uses TRBV12-2 and TRBJ1-2; TRBD1, as called in the table, went unchecked against the DNA. TRBV12-2 is labeled a pseudogene. CDR3 length equals 18 residues. Here the CDR3 reads CASRSDGAGDRRHYGYTF. For the CDR3, the DNA is TGTGCAAGTCGCTCCGATGGCGCAGGGGATAGACGCCACTATGGCTACACCTTC.

This clonotype was observed a single time. The chain joins TRBV12-3 or TRBV12-4 to TRBJ1-2; D not resolved. V lost 3 bases and J lost 2, with 16 bases in between. The CDR3 sequence is 16 residues long. The CDR3 sequence: CASSFRLGSVNYGYTF. The DNA of the CDR3 is TGTGCCAGCAGTTTTAGGCTGGGCTCCGTCAACTATGGCTACACCTTC.

The chain joins TRBV5-4 to TRBJ2-5, with 8 bases that match TRBD2. The CDR3 has 16 residues. Trimming at V came to 5 bases and at J to 2 bases, leaving 11 bases not matched to a gene. The germline V gene encodes CDR1 SGHNT and CDR2 YYREEE (reference sequence). In DNA, the CDR3 is TGTGCCAGCAGTTTTCCTAGCGGGCGGAATCAAGAGACCCAGTACTTC. As protein: CASSFPSGRNQETQYF.

V usage is TRBV19 and J usage is TRBJ1-1; D gene uncertain. The V and J ends lost 5 bases and 7 bases respectively, with 17 bases between them. This CDR3 has 14 amino acids. The V gene's germline CDR1 is LNHDA and CDR2 SQIVND (reference sequence). In DNA, the CDR3 is TGTGCCAGTAGTCCGTCGCGGGCCGTCGATGAAGCTTTCTTT. Its translation: CASSPSRAVDEAFF. The full variable domain, in which reference TRBV19 and TRBJ1-1 provide the parts outside the CDR3, is DGGITQSPKYLFRKEGQNVTLSCEQNLNHDAMYWYRQDPGQGLRLIYYSQIVNDFQKGDIAEGYSVSREKKESFPLTVTSAQKNPTAFYLCASSPSRAVDEAFFGQGTRLTVV.

Of note for this clonotype: A single base separates this from a much larger clone, so it may be a read error. V gene TRBV29-1 combines with J gene TRBJ2-3, with TRBD2 identical over 10 bases. J gave up 1 base and V 8 bases, and 15 bases lay outside the gene matches. The CDR3 covers 17 residues. Per germline, CDR1 SQVTM and CDR2 ANQGSEA. Here the CDR3 DNA reads TGCAGCTCCCGACCCCTAGCGGGAGAGCACGGCACAGATACGCAGTATTTT. It is translated as CSSRPLAGEHGTDTQYF.

This clonotype was detected ten times or more. The CDR3 loop reads CASSEQTMGNQPQHF. For the CDR3, the DNA is TGTGCCAGCAGTGAACAGACCATGGGCAATCAGCCCCAGCATTTT. The chain links TRBV6-1 to TRBJ1-5; D remains unclear. The CDR3 has 15 residues. The germline V gene has CDR1 MNHNS and CDR2 SASEGT. V shed 2 bases and J shed 2 bases, with 10 bases lying between them.

This clonotype was seen repeatedly, ten times or more. The rearrangement links TRBV5-1 to TRBJ2-3; D gene uncertain. CDR1 is SGHRS and CDR2 is YFSETQ in the germline V gene. V lost 2 bases to trimming and J lost 5 bases, with 3 bases between them. This CDR3 spans 11 amino acids. The CDR3 DNA reads TGCGCCAGCAGCTTTGAAGATACGCAGTATTTT. As protein: CASSFEDTQYF.

This chain joins TRBV7-6 and TRBJ1-4; D is unclear. CDR1 is SGHVS and CDR2 is FNYEAQ in the germline V gene. CDR3 length: 13 amino acids. Trimming stripped 0 bases from V and 6 bases from J, with 5 bases between. The CDR3: CASSLALDEKLFF. Written as DNA, the CDR3 is TGTGCCAGCAGCTTAGCGTTGGATGAAAAACTGTTTTTT.

The rearrangement uses TRBV29-1 and TRBJ2-1; 9 nucleotides align to TRBD2. Germline loops: CDR1 SQVTM, CDR2 ANQGSEA. J lost 10 bases, V lost 7 bases, and 17 bases had no gene match. There are 15 residues in the CDR3. In DNA, the CDR3 is TGCAGCGCCAAGACTGGCGGGAGGGCCGATGGAGAGCAGTTCTTC. Its protein is CSAKTGGRADGEQFF.

In its sample, this clonotype was seen many times. The chain joins TRBV12-3 or TRBV12-4 to TRBJ2-1; D is possibly TRBD1 or TRBD2 (5 bases each). This CDR3 has 12 residues. V was shortened by 2 bases and J by 8 bases, with 7 bases between the two germline ends. The CDR3 DNA follows: TGTGCCAGCAGTTTAATGGGGGATGAGCAGTTCTTC. It yields the protein CASSLMGDEQFF.

This clonotype has just a few counts. This CDR3 is CASSGGSYGSYEQYF. CDR3 in DNA: TGTGCCAGCAGTGGTGGCTCGTACGGATCCTACGAGCAGTACTTC. The chain employs TRBV27 and TRBJ2-7; the D is unclear. The length of the CDR3 is 15 residues. V lost 5 bases and J lost 1, with 15 bases in between. Looked up from germline, CDR1 is MNHEY and CDR2 is SMNVEV (reference sequence).

This clonotype was counted only a few times. The rearrangement links TRBV5-1 to TRBJ2-7; D gene ambiguous. The ends were cut back, 4 bases at V and 5 bases at J, with 13 bases in the middle. CDR1 is SGHRS, CDR2 YFSETQ, per germline. This CDR3 contains 13 residues. The chain's CDR3 is CASSPLLENEQYF. The CDR3 DNA reads as TGCGCCAGCAGCCCCCTTCTGGAAAACGAGCAGTACTTC.

This clonotype was found many times. A junction boundary mismatches the germline segment, possibly from a read error. This chain links TRBV11-2 with TRBJ2-5; D is unclear. The CDR3 loop spans 15 amino acids. Germline V lookup: CDR1 SGHAT, CDR2 FQNNGV. CDR3 coding DNA: TGTGCCAGCAACTTAGAGTTTGGGTACCAAGAGACCCAGTACTTC. Translation: CASNLEFGYQETQYF.

This clonotype was detected ten times or more. The rearrangement links TRBV20-1 to TRBJ1-1, with 7 bases identical to TRBD1. The CDR3 is 15 residues long. Germline V lookup: CDR1 DFQATT, CDR2 SNEGSKA (reference sequence). V lost 1 base to trimming and J lost 5 bases; unmatched junction nucleotides: 10. The DNA of the CDR3 is TGCAGTGCTAGAGGATCCCGACAGGGTCGAACTGAAGCTTTCTTT. The encoded protein is CSARGSRQGRTEAFF.